The T cell receptor beta chain under discussion was sequenced for a study of T cell responses to AZD1222 COVID-19 vaccine. Study-level findings and limits: Spike as a whole was targeted by vaccine-associated CD4 TCRs, dominant at 160-218 and 743-854.

Germline V CDR1 and CDR2: KGHDR, SFDVKD. Trimming took 1 base from V and 3 from J, leaving 8 bases between them. The CDR3 totals 15 residues. Sequencing used immunoSEQ multiplex PCR; TCRdb keeps in-frame clones, though not all of them. The profile shows about 89,000 clones, more than 75% of them singletons. On this clone: Its antigen is unidentified.

V is TRBV24-1 and J is TRBJ2-2, with no clear D. This clonotype was sampled from an adult in good health. The sequences come from peripheral blood, collected on day 0 of MenACWY control vaccination. The chain's CDR3 is CATSDFGIDTGELFF. The CDR3 region has the DNA TGTGCCACCAGTGATTTTGGCATCGACACCGGGGAGCTGTTTTTT.